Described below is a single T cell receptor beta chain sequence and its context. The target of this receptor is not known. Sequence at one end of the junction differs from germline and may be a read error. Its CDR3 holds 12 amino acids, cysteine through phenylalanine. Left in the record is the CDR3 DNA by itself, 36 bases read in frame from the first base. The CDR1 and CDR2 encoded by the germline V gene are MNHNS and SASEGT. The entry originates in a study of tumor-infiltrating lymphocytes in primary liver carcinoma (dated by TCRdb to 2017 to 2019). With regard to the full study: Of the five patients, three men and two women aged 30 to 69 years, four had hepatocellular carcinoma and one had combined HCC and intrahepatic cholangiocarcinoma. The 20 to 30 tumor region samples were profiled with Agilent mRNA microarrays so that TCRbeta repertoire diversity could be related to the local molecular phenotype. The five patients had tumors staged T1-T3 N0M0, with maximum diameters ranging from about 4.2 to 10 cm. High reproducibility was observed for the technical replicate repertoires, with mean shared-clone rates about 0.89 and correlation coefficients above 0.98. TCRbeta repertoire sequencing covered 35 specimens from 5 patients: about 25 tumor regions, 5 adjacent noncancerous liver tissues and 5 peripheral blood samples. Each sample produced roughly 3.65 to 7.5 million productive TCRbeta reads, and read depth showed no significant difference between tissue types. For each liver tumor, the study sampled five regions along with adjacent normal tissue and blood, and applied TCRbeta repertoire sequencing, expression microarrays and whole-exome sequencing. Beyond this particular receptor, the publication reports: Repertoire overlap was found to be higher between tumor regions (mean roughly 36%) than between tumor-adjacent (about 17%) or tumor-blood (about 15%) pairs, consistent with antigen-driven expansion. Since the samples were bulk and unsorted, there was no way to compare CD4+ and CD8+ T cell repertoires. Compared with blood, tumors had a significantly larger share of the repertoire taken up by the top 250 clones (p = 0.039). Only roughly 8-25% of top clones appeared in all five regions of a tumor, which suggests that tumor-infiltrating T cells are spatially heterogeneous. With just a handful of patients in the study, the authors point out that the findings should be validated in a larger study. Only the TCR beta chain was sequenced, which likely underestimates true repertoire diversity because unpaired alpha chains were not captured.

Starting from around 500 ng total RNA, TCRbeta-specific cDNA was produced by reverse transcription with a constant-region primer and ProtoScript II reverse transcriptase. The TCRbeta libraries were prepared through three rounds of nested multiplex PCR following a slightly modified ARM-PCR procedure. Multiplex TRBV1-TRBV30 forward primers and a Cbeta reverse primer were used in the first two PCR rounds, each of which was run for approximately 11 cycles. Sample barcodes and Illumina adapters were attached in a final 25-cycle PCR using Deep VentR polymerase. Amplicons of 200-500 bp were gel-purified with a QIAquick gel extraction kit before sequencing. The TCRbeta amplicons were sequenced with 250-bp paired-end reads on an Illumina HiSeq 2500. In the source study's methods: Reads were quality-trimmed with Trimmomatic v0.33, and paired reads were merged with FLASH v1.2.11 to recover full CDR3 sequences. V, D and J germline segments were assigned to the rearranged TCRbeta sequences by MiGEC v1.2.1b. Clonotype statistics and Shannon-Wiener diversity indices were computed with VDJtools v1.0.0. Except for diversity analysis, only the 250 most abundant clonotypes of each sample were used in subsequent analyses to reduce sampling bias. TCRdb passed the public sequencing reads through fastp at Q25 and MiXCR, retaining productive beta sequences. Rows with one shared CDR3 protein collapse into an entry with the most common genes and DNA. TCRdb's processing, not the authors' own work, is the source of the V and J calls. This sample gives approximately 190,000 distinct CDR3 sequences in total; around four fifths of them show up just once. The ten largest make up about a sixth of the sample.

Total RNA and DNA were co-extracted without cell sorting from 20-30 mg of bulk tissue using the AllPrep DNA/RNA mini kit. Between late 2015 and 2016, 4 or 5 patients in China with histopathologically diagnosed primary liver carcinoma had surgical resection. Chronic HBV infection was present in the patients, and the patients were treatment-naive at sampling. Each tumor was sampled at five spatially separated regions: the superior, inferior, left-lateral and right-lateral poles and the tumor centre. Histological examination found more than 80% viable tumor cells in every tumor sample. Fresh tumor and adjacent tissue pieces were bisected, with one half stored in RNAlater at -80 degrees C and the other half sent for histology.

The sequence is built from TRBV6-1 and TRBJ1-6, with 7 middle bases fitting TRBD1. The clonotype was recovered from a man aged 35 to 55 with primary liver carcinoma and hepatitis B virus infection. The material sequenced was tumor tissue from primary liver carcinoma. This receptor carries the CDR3 CASRDRSLPLHF. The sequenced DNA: TGTGCTAGCAGGGACAGATCTCTGCCGCTCCACTTT.